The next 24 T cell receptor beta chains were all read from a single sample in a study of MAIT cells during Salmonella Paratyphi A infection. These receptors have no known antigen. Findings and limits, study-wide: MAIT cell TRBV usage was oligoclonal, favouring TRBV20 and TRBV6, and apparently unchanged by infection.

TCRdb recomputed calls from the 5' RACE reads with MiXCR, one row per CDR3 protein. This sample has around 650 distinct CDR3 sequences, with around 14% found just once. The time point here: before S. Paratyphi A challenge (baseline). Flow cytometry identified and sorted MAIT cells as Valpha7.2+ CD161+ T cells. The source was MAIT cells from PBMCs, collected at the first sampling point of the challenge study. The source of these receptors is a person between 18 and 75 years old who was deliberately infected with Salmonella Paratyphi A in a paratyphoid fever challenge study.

CDR3 region: CSATQGLAGGMRETQYF. The CDR3 DNA sequence: TGCAGTGCTACCCAAGGACTAGCGGGGGGGATGAGGGAGACCCAGTACTTC. The chain links TRBV20-1 to TRBJ2-5, with 15 bases that match TRBD2. The CDR3 length is 17 residues. Germline CDR1 and CDR2: DFQATT and SNEGSKA (reference sequence). V shed 4 bases, J shed 5 bases, and the junction held 11 bases outside the gene matches.

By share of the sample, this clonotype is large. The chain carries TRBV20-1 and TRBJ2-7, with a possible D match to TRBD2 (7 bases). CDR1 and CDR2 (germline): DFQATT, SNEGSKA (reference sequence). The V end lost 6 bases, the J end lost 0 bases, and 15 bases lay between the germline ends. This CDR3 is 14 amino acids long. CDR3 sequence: CSAFGGPTSYEQYF. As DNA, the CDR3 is TGCAGTGCCTTCGGGGGGCCGACCTCCTACGAGCAGTACTTC.

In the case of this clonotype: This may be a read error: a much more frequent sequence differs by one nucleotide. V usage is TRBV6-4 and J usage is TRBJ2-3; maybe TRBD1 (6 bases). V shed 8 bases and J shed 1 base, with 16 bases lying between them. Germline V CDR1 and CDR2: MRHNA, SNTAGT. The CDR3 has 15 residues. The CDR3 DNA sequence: TGTGCCAGCTCTACTGATCCAGGGGGCACAGATACGCAGTATTTT. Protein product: CASSTDPGGTDTQYF.

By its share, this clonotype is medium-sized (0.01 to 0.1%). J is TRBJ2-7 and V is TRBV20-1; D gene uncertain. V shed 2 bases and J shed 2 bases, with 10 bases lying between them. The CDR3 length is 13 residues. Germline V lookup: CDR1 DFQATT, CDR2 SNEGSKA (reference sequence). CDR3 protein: CSARKPEPYEQYF. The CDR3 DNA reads TGCAGTGCTAGAAAGCCCGAACCCTACGAGCAGTACTTC.

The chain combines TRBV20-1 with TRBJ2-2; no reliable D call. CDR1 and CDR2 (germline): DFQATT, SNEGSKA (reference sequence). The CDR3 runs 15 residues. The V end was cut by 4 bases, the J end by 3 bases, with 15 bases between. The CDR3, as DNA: TGCAGTGCTAAGGACGGGTCTAAGGACACCGGGGAGCTGTTTTTT. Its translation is CSAKDGSKDTGELFF.

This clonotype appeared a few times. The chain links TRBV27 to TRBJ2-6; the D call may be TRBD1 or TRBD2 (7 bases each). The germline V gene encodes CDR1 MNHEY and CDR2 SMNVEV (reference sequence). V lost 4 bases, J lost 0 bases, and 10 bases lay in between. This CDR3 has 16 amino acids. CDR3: CASSSGGGSGANVLTF. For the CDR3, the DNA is TGTGCCAGCAGTTCAGGGGGGGGCTCTGGGGCCAACGTCCTGACTTTC.

CDR3 sequence reads: CSARVTGRDTGELFF. In DNA form, the CDR3 reads TGCAGTGCTAGGGTCACGGGCAGGGACACCGGGGAGCTGTTTTTT. V gene TRBV20-1 combines with J gene TRBJ2-2; a possible D gene is TRBD1 (5 bases). Germline loops: CDR1 DFQATT, CDR2 SNEGSKA (reference sequence). V was pared by 3 bases and J by 3 bases, with 14 bases between. This CDR3 has 15 residues.

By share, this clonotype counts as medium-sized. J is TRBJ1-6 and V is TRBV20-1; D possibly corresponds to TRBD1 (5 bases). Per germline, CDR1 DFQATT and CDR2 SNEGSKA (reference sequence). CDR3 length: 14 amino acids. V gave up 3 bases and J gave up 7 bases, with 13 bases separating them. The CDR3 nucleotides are TGCAGTGCTAGGTCCGGAGGGGAGAATTCACCCCTCCACTTT. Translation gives CSARSGGENSPLHF.

The CDR3 reads CASSDSGSRDTQYF. The DNA of the CDR3 is TGTGCCAGCAGTGACTCCGGGAGCCGAGATACGCAGTATTTT. The chain links TRBV6-4 to TRBJ2-3, with D possibly being TRBD2 (6 bases). The CDR3 contains 14 residues. Germline V gene sequence: CDR1 MRHNA, CDR2 SNTAGT. V dropped 0 bases and J dropped 5 bases, with 9 bases sitting between them.

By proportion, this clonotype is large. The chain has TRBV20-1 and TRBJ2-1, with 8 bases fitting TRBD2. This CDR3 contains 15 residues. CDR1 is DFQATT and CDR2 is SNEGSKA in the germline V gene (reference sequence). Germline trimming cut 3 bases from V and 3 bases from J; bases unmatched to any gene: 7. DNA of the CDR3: TGCAGTGCTAGTGAGGACGGGAGGGACTACAATGAGCAGTTCTTC. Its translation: CSASEDGRDYNEQFF.

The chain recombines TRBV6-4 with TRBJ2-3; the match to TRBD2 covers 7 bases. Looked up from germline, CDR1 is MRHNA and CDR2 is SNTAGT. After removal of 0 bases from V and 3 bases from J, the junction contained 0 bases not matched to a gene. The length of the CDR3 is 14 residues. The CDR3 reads CASSDSGGTDTQYF. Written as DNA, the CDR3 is TGTGCCAGCAGTGACTCGGGGGGGACAGATACGCAGTATTTT.

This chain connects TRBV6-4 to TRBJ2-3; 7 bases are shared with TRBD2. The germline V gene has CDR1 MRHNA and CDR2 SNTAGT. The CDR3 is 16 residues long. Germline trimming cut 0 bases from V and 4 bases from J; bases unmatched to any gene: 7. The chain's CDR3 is CASSDSGSGDADTQYF. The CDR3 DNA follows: TGTGCCAGCAGTGACTCGGGGAGCGGGGACGCAGATACGCAGTATTTT.

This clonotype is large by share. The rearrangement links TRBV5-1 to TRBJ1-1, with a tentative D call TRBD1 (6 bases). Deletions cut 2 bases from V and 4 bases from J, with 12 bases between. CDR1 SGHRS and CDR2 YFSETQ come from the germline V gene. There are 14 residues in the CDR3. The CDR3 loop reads CASSLQGGVTEAFF. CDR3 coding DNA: TGCGCCAGCAGCTTACAGGGTGGGGTCACTGAAGCTTTCTTT.

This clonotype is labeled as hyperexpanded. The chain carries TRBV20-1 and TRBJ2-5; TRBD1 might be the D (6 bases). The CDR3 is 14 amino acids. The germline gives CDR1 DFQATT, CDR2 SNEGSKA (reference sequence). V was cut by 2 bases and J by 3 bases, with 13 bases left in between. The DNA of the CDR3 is TGCAGTGCTAGATCCGGGACAACCGAAGAGACCCAGTACTTC. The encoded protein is CSARSGTTEETQYF.

Here the CDR3 DNA reads TGTGCCACCCGACTAGCGCTACACAATGAGCAGTTCTTC. Translating gives CATRLALHNEQFF. The chain couples TRBV12-3 or TRBV12-4 to TRBJ2-1, with TRBD2 matching over 8 bases. The CDR3 runs to 13 residues. Losses at the gene ends were 10 bases for V and 5 bases for J; bases not matched to a gene: 7.

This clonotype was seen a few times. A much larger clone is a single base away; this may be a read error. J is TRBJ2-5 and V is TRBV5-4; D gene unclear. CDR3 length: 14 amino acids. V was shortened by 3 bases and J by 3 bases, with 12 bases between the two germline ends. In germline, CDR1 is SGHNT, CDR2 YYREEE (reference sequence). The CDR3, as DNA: TGTGCCAGCAGCTCCAAAGGCGGAGAAGAGACCCAGTACTTC. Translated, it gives CASSSKGGEETQYF.

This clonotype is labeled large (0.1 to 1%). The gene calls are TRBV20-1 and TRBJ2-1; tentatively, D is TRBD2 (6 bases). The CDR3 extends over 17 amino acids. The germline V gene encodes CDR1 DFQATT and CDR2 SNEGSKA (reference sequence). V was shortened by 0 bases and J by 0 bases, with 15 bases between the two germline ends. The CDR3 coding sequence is TGCAGTGCTAGAGACGCCGGGACTCTAAGCTCCTACAATGAGCAGTTCTTC. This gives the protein CSARDAGTLSSYNEQFF.

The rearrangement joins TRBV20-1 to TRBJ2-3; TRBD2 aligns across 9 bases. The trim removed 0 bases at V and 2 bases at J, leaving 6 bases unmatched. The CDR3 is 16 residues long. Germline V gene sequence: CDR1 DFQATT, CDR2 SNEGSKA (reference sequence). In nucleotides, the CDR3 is TGCAGTGCTAGAGATCTGGCTAGCGGGGACACAGATACGCAGTATTTT. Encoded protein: CSARDLASGDTDTQYF.

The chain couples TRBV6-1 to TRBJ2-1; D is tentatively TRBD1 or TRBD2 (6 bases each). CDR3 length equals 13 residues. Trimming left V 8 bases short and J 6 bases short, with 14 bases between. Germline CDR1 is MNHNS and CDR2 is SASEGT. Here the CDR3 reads CASRAGEVNEQFF. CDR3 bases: TGTGCCAGCCGTGCAGGGGAGGTCAATGAGCAGTTCTTC.

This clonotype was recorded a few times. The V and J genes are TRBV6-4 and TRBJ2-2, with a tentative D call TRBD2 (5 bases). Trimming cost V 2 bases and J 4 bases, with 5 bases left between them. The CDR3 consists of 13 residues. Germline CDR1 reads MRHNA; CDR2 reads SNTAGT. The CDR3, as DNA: TGTGCCAGCAGTGACGGGAGCACCGGGGAGCTGTTTTTT. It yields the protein CASSDGSTGELFF.

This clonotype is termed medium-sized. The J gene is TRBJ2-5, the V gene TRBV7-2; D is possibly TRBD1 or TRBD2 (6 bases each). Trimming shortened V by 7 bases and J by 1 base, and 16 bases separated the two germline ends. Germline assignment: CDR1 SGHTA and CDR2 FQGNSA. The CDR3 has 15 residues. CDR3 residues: CASTQRRGPQETQYF. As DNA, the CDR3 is TGTGCCAGCACCCAACGCCGGGGGCCCCAAGAGACCCAGTACTTC.

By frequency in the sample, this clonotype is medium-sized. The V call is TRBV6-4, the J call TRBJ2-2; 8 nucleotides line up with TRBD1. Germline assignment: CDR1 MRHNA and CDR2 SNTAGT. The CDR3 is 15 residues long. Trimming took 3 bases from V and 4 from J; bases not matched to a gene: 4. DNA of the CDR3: TGTGCCAGCAGTGAAACAGGGGGAACCACCGGGGAGCTGTTTTTT. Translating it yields CASSETGGTTGELFF.

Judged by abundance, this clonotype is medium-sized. The CDR3: CASSVARRTSLGTGELFF. In nucleotides, the CDR3 is TGTGCCAGCAGCGTAGCCCGGAGGACTAGCTTGGGCACCGGGGAGCTGTTTTTT. The V and J genes are TRBV9 and TRBJ2-2, with TRBD2 matching over 8 bases. The trim removed 0 bases at V and 4 bases at J, leaving 11 bases unmatched. The CDR3 runs to 18 residues. Germline CDR1 SGDLS, CDR2 YYNGEE.

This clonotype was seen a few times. The CDR3 sequence: CSARGLQGEDGYTF. The CDR3 coding sequence is TGCAGTGCTAGAGGCCTACAGGGGGAGGATGGCTACACCTTC. V usage is TRBV20-1 and J usage is TRBJ1-2, with TRBD1 matching over 8 bases. Germline V gene data show CDR1 as DFQATT and CDR2 as SNEGSKA (reference sequence). V dropped 1 base and J dropped 6; count of bases not matched to a gene: 7. CDR3 length: 14 amino acids.